The present entry profiles one T cell receptor beta chain with its context. Its matching antigen is unknown. The germline V gene has CDR1 SEHNR and CDR2 FQNEAQ (reference sequence). Deletions cut 1 base from V and 2 bases from J, with 10 bases between. There are 15 residues in the CDR3. Intraepithelial and lamina propria lymphocytes were isolated from graft specimens. This record comes from a study of graft-versus-host responses after intestinal transplantation. Looking at the study overall: Every one of the recipients received anti-thymocyte globulin induction and afterwards took tacrolimus and steroids for around three years. General study points: There were GvH clones found in recipient marrow, and some of them appeared first in ileum or blood. Individuals carrying graft-donor T cell macrochimerism showed high graft-versus-host to host-versus-graft clonal ratios in allografts.

Assay: immunoSEQ multiplex PCR; the TCRdb copy retains only in-frame clones and omits some. Of thousands of clones in the sample, over 60% were seen once. This TCR was sampled from a human patient who received an intestinal transplant, so some T cells may come from the graft donor. The sequencing here drew on ileum tissue, taken around 37 weeks after intestinal transplant. The rearrangement uses TRBV7-9 and TRBJ2-3; D gene uncertain. CDR3 sequence: CASSLVGSSTDTQYF. CDR3 sequence (DNA): TGTGCCAGCAGCTTAGTGGGCAGTTCCACAGATACGCAGTATTTT. Together with reference TRBV7-9 and TRBJ2-3, the CDR3 gives the full variable domain: DTGVSQNPRHKITKRGQNVTFRCDPISEHNRLYWYRQTLGQGPEFLTYFQNEAQLEKSRLLSDRFSAERPKGSFSTLEIQRTEQGDSAMYLCASSLVGSSTDTQYFGPGTRLTVL.